The text below deals with one T cell receptor beta chain. The study drew participants aged about 18 to 95 years from fewer than 30 US areas. The data stem from a study of blood T cell repertoires in COVID-19. Study at large: Researchers got acute and convalescent COVID-19 samples from the United States, Italy and Spain.

CDR3 size: 17 residues. Germline V gives CDR1 LNHDA, CDR2 SQIVND (reference sequence). Trimming shortened V by 0 bases and J by 0 bases, and 11 bases separated the two germline ends. Per the study methods: Researchers report that nucleated cell counts were estimated from reference gene primer amplification. Here immunoSEQ multiplex PCR was the method, and the copy in TCRdb shows in-frame clones only, minus some. From that table come the V and J calls and clone size; the DNA was used to work out D and trimming. Here the sample spans around 250,000 clones, 70% to 90% being singletons. The chain couples TRBV19 to TRBJ2-2; maybe TRBD2 (5 bases). Sequenced: PBMCs or T cells enriched from blood (not recorded which). This clonotype was obtained from a woman in her fifties or sixties with acute COVID-19. The chain's CDR3 is CASSIDPALANTGELFF. The CDR3 coding sequence is TGTGCCAGTAGTATAGATCCCGCACTAGCGAACACCGGGGAGCTGTTTTTT.